A selection of T cell receptor beta chains follows, all from one sample in a study of cytotoxic CD8 clonotypes in ibrutinib-treated CLL. Assay used: immunoSEQ multiplex PCR; TCRdb lists only in-frame clones, some missing. The table shows some 160,000 clones, with 81% occurring only once. The sequenced sample was PBMCs, obtained after 12 months of ibrutinib treatment. The receptors were sampled from a human donor with chronic lymphocytic leukemia. Each CDR3 is given with its conserved first and last residue. Each record gives: J gene, V gene, CDR3 protein.

J: TRBJ2-7
V: TRBV7-2
CDR3: CASSRETGSSYEQYF

J: TRBJ2-7
V: TRBV18
CDR3: CASSPGERPGEQYF

J: TRBJ2-3
V: TRBV5-4
CDR3: CASSPSPYSSTDTQYF

J: TRBJ2-1
V: TRBV5-1
CDR3: CASFEGESSYNEQFF

J: TRBJ2-5
V: TRBV28
CDR3: CASSLRTSGGKTQYF

J: TRBJ2-6
V: TRBV7-3
CDR3: CASSLFSRGGANVLTF

J: TRBJ2-3
V: TRBV19
CDR3: CASSIEWRRSTDTQYF

J: TRBJ2-7
V: TRBV19
CDR3: CASSIRGGLYEQYF

J: TRBJ2-1
V: TRBV12-5
CDR3: CASGLVHEQFF

J: TRBJ2-2
V: TRBV5-1
CDR3: CASSLYSNTGELFF

J: TRBJ1-6
V: TRBV6-1
CDR3: CASSGGTLVRPLHF